Listed below are T cell receptor beta chains from one sample, sequenced in a study of human T cells and chemical hapten exposure. TCRdb processed the RACE reads anew with MiXCR; each CDR3 protein has one entry. The data contain about 110,000 distinct CDR3 sequences, 8% to 13% of them singletons. Source: whole blood, taken in connection with sensitization to the hapten diphenylcyclopropenone (DPC). All receptors come from a middle-aged woman with alopecia areata. Some clones in this sample may be carry-over from other donors' samples. The CDR3 runs from the conserved cysteine through the conserved F or W. D genes are given only for firm matches. Size values are once, few and many counts, or a class for expanded clones, and some rows have none.

J,size,length,V,D,DNA,CDR3
TRBJ1-1,few,15,TRBV7-2,TRBD1,TGTGCCAGCAGCTTAGGGAGGGGGCGCGGCACTGAAGCTTTCTTT,CASSLGRGRGTEAFF
TRBJ2-1,many,17,TRBV4-2,TRBD2,TGTGCCAGCAGCCTAAGACTCGGGGGGACCTCCTACAATGAGCAGTTCTTC,CASSLRLGGTSYNEQFF
TRBJ2-7,.,14,TRBV20-1,.,TGCAGTGCCTGCACCCTAGTCCCCCCCTACGAGCAGTACTTC,CSACTLVPPYEQYF
TRBJ2-7,many,13,TRBV2,.,TGTGCCAGCAGTGTTACAGCCCTCTACGAGCAGTACTTC,CASSVTALYEQYF
TRBJ2-2,few,15,TRBV24-1,.,TGTGCCACCAGTGACACTCGGACAAACACCGGGGAGCTGTTTTTT,CATSDTRTNTGELFF
TRBJ2-2,few,15,TRBV7-2,TRBD1,TGTGCCAGCAGCAAGAGACAGGGTGGCACCGGGGAGCTGTTTTTT,CASSKRQGGTGELFF
TRBJ1-1,.,15,TRBV7-2,.,TGTGCCAGCAGCCCGCGTCCCTTCCGGGGTACTGAAGCTTTCTTT,CASSPRPFRGTEAFF
TRBJ1-4,.,15,TRBV7-2,.,TGTGCCAGCAGCTTAGGCGGGGGGCGCGATGAAAAACTGTTTTTT,CASSLGGGRDEKLFF
TRBJ2-7,.,13,TRBV7-3,.,TGTGCCAGCAGCTCTTCAGGTGGGAGCGAGCAGTACTTC,CASSSSGGSEQYF
TRBJ1-2,many,15,TRBV2,.,TGTGCCAGCGGTCGCGGGGCCCGTAACGGCTATGGCTACACCTTC,CASGRGARNGYGYTF
TRBJ1-1,.,13,TRBV29-1,.,TGCAGCGTTGAGACCAGGCGGGGCACTGAAGCTTTCTTT,CSVETRRGTEAFF
TRBJ1-1,.,13,TRBV18,.,TGTGCCAGCACGCACCGGGGGGAGACTGAAGCTTTCTTT,CASTHRGETEAFF
TRBJ2-4,few,12,TRBV7-9,.,TGTGCCAGCAGCCCCCTCCCGAACATTCAGTACTTC,CASSPLPNIQYF
TRBJ2-1,few,13,TRBV7-9,.,TGTGCCAGCAGGGCGGGCACCTACAATGAGCAGTTCTTC,CASRAGTYNEQFF
TRBJ1-1,few,13,TRBV15,.,TGTGCCACCAGCACCAGCTGGGCCACTGAAGCTTTCTTT,CATSTSWATEAFF
TRBJ1-5,many,13,TRBV15,.,TGTGCCGCTCACGAGGCCCCCGGGAGGCCCCAGCATTTT,CAAHEAPGRPQHF
TRBJ2-5,few,11,TRBV7-2,.,TGTGCCAGCAGCTCGGAAGAGACCCAGTACTTC,CASSSEETQYF
TRBJ2-7,.,17,TRBV6-2/TRBV6-3,TRBD2,TGTGCCAGCAGTTACCTGACTAAGCGGGGACCGACTTACGAGCAGTACTTC,CASSYLTKRGPTYEQYF
TRBJ1-4,few,14,TRBV28,.,TGTGCCAGCAGTTTAAGGAATTATGCTGGGACATTTGTTTTT,CASSLRNYAGTFVF
TRBJ2-2,few,15,TRBV7-2,.,TGTGCCAGCAGCCCGAGGGCGGGGTGGACCGGGGAGCTGTTTTTT,CASSPRAGWTGELFF
TRBJ2-7,.,15,TRBV9,.,TGTGCCAGCAGCCTCTACCCCGGAGGGGGGTACGAGCAGTACTTC,CASSLYPGGGYEQYF
TRBJ2-7,few,14,TRBV19,.,TGTGCCAGTAGTATCGGGGCGGCTTCCTACGAGCAGTACTTC,CASSIGAASYEQYF
TRBJ2-5,many,13,TRBV29-1,TRBD1,TGCAGCGTTGAGGGGACAGGCCAAGAGACCCAGTACTTC,CSVEGTGQETQYF
TRBJ2-7,.,13,TRBV6-2/TRBV6-3,.,TGTGCCAGCAGCTCAGGGAACTCCTACGAGCAGTACTTC,CASSSGNSYEQYF
TRBJ2-1,once,15,TRBV5-5,.,TGTGCCAGCAGCCGCTCGGCCAACTCCTACAATGAGCAGTTCTTC,CASSRSANSYNEQFF
TRBJ1-1,many,11,TRBV10-3,.,TGTGCCATCGGGAGAGGGACTGAAGCTTTCTTT,CAIGRGTEAFF
TRBJ1-1,many,14,TRBV20-1,.,TGCAGTGCTACCCACAGGTCTCTGAACACTGAAGCTTTCTTT,CSATHRSLNTEAFF
TRBJ2-1,.,16,TRBV28,.,TGTGCCAGCAGTTCCCTGACAGCCTACTCCTACAATGAGCAGTTCTTC,CASSSLTAYSYNEQFF
TRBJ2-1,few,14,TRBV3-1,.,TGTGCCAGCAGCCAAGACTGGGCCTACAATGAGCAGTTCTTC,CASSQDWAYNEQFF
TRBJ2-1,.,14,TRBV6-6,TRBD2,TGTGCCAGCAGTTACCGTCTAGCGGACAATGAGCAGTTCTTC,CASSYRLADNEQFF
TRBJ2-3,.,14,TRBV3-1,.,TGTGCCAGCAGCCAAGACCTAGTGGCCCTCACGCAGTATTTT,CASSQDLVALTQYF
TRBJ1-1,few,15,TRBV12-3/TRBV12-4,.,TGTGCCAGCAGCCTGGGGCTGGAACGAGACACTGAAGCTTTCTTT,CASSLGLERDTEAFF
TRBJ1-2,many,16,TRBV6-2/TRBV6-3,TRBD1,TGTGCCAGCAGTTACTCGACGGCGGACAGGGGGGTGCACCACACCTTC,CASSYSTADRGVHHTF
TRBJ1-3,few,15,TRBV4-3,.,TGCGCCAGCAGCCAGTGGGATCGCGGAGGAAACACCATATATTTT,CASSQWDRGGNTIYF
TRBJ2-1,.,15,TRBV18,TRBD1,TGTGCCAGCTCACCCGGGACAGGGAAGGAAAGGGGGCAGTTCTTC,CASSPGTGKERGQFF
TRBJ1-1,few,15,TRBV10-3,.,TGTGCCATCAGAGCCCGTGGGGGGATGAACACTGAAGCTTTCTTT,CAIRARGGMNTEAFF
TRBJ1-2,.,16,TRBV6-5,TRBD1,TGTGCCAGCAGTTTACGGACAGGGGGGTTTAACTATGGCTACACCTTC,CASSLRTGGFNYGYTF
TRBJ1-4,many,15,TRBV6-5,.,TGTGCCAGCAGCTTAAGCTTTACAACTAATGAAAAACTGTTTTTT,CASSLSFTTNEKLFF
TRBJ2-1,few,14,TRBV19,.,TGTGCCAGTATCCCCGGGGGCTCCTACAATGAGCAGTTCTTC,CASIPGGSYNEQFF
TRBJ2-1,few,15,TRBV7-3,.,TGTGCCAGCAGCTCTACCACGAGCTCCTACAATGAGCAGTTCTTC,CASSSTTSSYNEQFF
TRBJ1-3,.,18,TRBV4-3,.,TGCGCCAGCAGCCAAGTTTTGAAGGGGCACTTCTCTGGAAACACCATATATTTT,CASSQVLKGHFSGNTIYF
TRBJ2-1,.,15,TRBV3-1,TRBD2,TGTGCCAGCAGCCAAGATGGAGCTAGCGGGAGGGCGCAGTTCTTC,CASSQDGASGRAQFF
TRBJ1-2,few,14,TRBV7-9,TRBD1,TGTGCCAGCAGCTTGAGGACAGGGAGCTATGGCTACACCTTC,CASSLRTGSYGYTF
TRBJ2-7,few,13,TRBV27,.,TGTGCCAGCGCCCCGGGTGCCCTCCACGAGCAGTACTTC,CASAPGALHEQYF
TRBJ1-1,many,13,TRBV4-3,TRBD1,TGCGCCAGCAGCCAAGAAAGGGACAGGGTTGCTTTCTTT,CASSQERDRVAFF
TRBJ2-1,many,16,TRBV7-9,TRBD2,TGTGCCAGCAGCACCCGGACTAGCGCGTCCTACAATGAGCAGTTCTTC,CASSTRTSASYNEQFF
TRBJ1-5,.,13,TRBV7-2,TRBD1,TGTGCCAGCGGCGACAGGGTCAATCAGCCCCAGCATTTT,CASGDRVNQPQHF
TRBJ2-5,few,17,TRBV6-2/TRBV6-3,.,TGTGCCAGCAGTTACTCGTCGGGGACGCACAGGGCAGAGACCCAGTACTTC,CASSYSSGTHRAETQYF
TRBJ2-4,few,12,TRBV29-1,.,TGCAGCGTTGGCGGGGGCGCGAACATTCAGTACTTC,CSVGGGANIQYF
TRBJ1-1,few,11,TRBV7-9,.,TGTGCCAGCAGCTTAGCCCCTGAAGCTTTCTTT,CASSLAPEAFF
TRBJ1-2,.,13,TRBV30,.,TGTGCCTGGAGTGCCGAGGCGAACTATGGCTACACCTTC,CAWSAEANYGYTF
TRBJ2-7,.,18,TRBV2,TRBD1,TGTGCCAGCAGTGAAGGCTACTTTCCGGGACAGGAGACCTACGAGCTGTACTTC,CASSEGYFPGQETYELYF
TRBJ2-5,many,14,TRBV7-2,.,TGTGCCAGCAGCTTCCCCAGAGGGCAAGAGACCCAGTACTTC,CASSFPRGQETQYF
TRBJ2-1,.,19,TRBV11-2,TRBD2,TGTGCCAGCAGCTTAACCGGGACTAGCGGGAGGTTGCTCCACAATGAGCAGTTCTTC,CASSLTGTSGRLLHNEQFF
TRBJ2-7,few,11,TRBV6-1,.,TGTGCCAGCAGACGCGGCTACGAGCAGTACTTC,CASRRGYEQYF
TRBJ1-2,.,15,TRBV6-2/TRBV6-3,.,TGTGCCAGCAGCCTCCAGGGAGTTCTGGACTATGGCTACACCTTC,CASSLQGVLDYGYTF
TRBJ1-2,few,13,TRBV6-6,TRBD1,TGTGCCGGGGGGACAGCGAAATCCTATGGCTACACCTTC,CAGGTAKSYGYTF
TRBJ1-2,.,14,TRBV6-6,.,TGTGCCAGCAGTTACCGGCGGGACGCCGCTGGCTACACCTTC,CASSYRRDAAGYTF
TRBJ2-2,.,13,TRBV6-2/TRBV6-3,.,TGTGCCAGCAGCCCGAGGGGCACCGGGGAGCTGTTTTTT,CASSPRGTGELFF
TRBJ1-2,many,14,TRBV12-3/TRBV12-4,TRBD1,TGTGCCAGCAGACCGACCACAGGGGAGATTGGCTACACCTTC,CASRPTTGEIGYTF